Presented here are 3 T cell receptor beta chains from one specimen sequenced in a study of T cells in Graves' hyperthyroidism and ophthalmopathy (dated by TCRdb to 2018 to 2020). The protocol used for the library was multiplex PCR. Sequencing took place on an Illumina HiSeq 2000. The TCR beta CDR3 regions were amplified from the RNA transcripts. For the first round of RT-PCR on the TCR CDR3, the HTBI primer set was used together with the Qiagen OneStep RT-PCR kit. The public reads were reprocessed in TCRdb via fastp at Q25 and MiXCR, keeping in-frame beta chains. Entries that share a CDR3 protein sequence are merged under the most common genes and DNA. This sample comprises 350,000 to 400,000 distinct CDR3 sequences, approximately 15% of them detected only once. 9.5% to 11% of the sample goes to the ten largest clones. The source material was blood. These receptors were taken from a woman aged 55-69 years with Graves' hyperthyroidism.

V usage is TRBV28 and J usage is TRBJ1-1, with 8 bases aligning to TRBD1. Germline V gene data show CDR1 as MDHEN and CDR2 as SYDVKM. J lost 4 bases, V lost 6 bases, and 7 bases had no gene match. The CDR3 length is 14 residues. The CDR3 bases are TGTGCCAGCAGAGAACAGGGGGAAGGCACTGAAGCTTTCTTT. It is translated as CASREQGEGTEAFF.

The chain has TRBV12-3 or TRBV12-4 and TRBJ2-3; weak D call: TRBD2 (5 bases). This CDR3 spans 14 amino acids. The V end lost 3 bases, the J end lost 4 bases, and 11 bases lay between the germline ends. The CDR3 DNA sequence: TGTGCCAGCAGTTTGGACTCCTTGGCAGATACGCAGTATTTT. Its protein is CASSLDSLADTQYF.

This clonotype showed up just a few times. The V and J genes are TRBV18 and TRBJ2-1; D may be TRBD1 or TRBD2 (5 bases each). The germline CDR1 and CDR2 sequences are KGHSH and LQKENI. The germline V and J ends were trimmed by 3 bases and 15 bases, with 21 bases remaining between them. CDR3 length: 14 residues. CDR3 residues: CASSPGPGTPIGFF. The CDR3 DNA is TGTGCCAGCTCACCCGGGCCCGGGACCCCGATTGGGTTCTTC.